The 5 T cell receptor beta chains reported below all come from one sample, sequenced in a study of blood T cell repertoires in COVID-19. Assay: immunoSEQ multiplex PCR; the TCRdb copy retains only in-frame clones and omits some. The sample shows about 310,000 clones, approximately 81% of them seen only once. Sequencing was performed on PBMCs or T cells enriched from blood (not recorded which). The receptors derive from a woman younger than 45 who had been exposed to COVID-19.

This chain's CDR3 is CASSQDRTGGAAFYGYTF. The CDR3 DNA is TGTGCCAGCAGCCAAGATCGGACAGGGGGCGCGGCATTCTATGGCTACACCTTC. The J gene is TRBJ1-2, the V gene TRBV4-2, with 11 positions matching TRBD1. The CDR3 has 18 residues. The trim removed 0 bases at V and 4 bases at J, leaving 10 bases unmatched. Germline CDR1 reads LGHNA; CDR2 reads YNFKEQ.

The chain employs TRBV4-3 and TRBJ2-3; 11 bases align to TRBD2. CDR1 is LGHNA, CDR2 YSLEER, per germline. This CDR3 contains 20 residues. Trimming cost V 1 base and J 0 bases; bases outside gene matches: 12. Here the CDR3 DNA reads TGCGCCAGCAGCCAAGTTGGCCCTAGCGGGGGGCTTTCTAGCACAGATACGCAGTATTTT. Its translation: CASSQVGPSGGLSSTDTQYF.

The chain is built from TRBV5-1 and TRBJ2-7; unclear D gene. Trimming cost V 0 bases and J 3 bases, with 4 bases left between them. Germline loops: CDR1 SGHRS, CDR2 YFSETQ. The CDR3 covers 12 residues. The CDR3 DNA follows: TGCGCCAGCAGCTTGGTTAGCTACGAGCAGTACTTC. This codes for CASSLVSYEQYF.

The V call is TRBV4-1, the J call TRBJ1-6; 8 bases line up with TRBD1. With 0 bases clipped from V and 7 bases from J, the junction kept 5 bases outside the gene matches. Looked up from germline, CDR1 is MGHRA and CDR2 is YSYEKL. The CDR3 is 16 amino acids. CDR3 DNA: TGCGCCAGCAGCCAAGATCGTGGGGACAGGAATTCACCCCTCCACTTT. It yields the protein CASSQDRGDRNSPLHF.

This rearrangement joins TRBV5-1 to TRBJ1-1, with 8 nucleotides matching TRBD1. The V gene's germline CDR1 is SGHRS and CDR2 YFSETQ. Losses at the gene ends were 2 bases for V and 4 bases for J; bases not matched to a gene: 7. The CDR3 loop spans 15 amino acids. For the CDR3, the DNA is TGCGCCAGCAGCTTAACAGGGGGATGGAGCACTGAAGCTTTCTTT. This codes for CASSLTGGWSTEAFF. The complete variable domain, with remaining parts taken from reference TRBV5-1 and TRBJ1-1, reads KAGVTQTPRYLIKTRGQQVTLSCSPISGHRSVSWYQQTPGQGLQFLFEYFSETQRNKGNFPGRFSGRQFSNSRSEMNVSTLELGDSALYLCASSLTGGWSTEAFFGQGTRLTVV.